These T cell receptor beta chains were read from a single sample in a study of siplizumab effects on memory and regulatory T cells. Using immunoSEQ multiplex PCR, the repertoire was profiled, and TCRdb retains in-frame clones only, with some absent. The repertoire has 90,000 to 110,000 clones, about 93% of them found once; the top ten carry more than 0.3%. Source material: CD4+ T cells sorted from blood. All receptors derive from a human donor in good health. The CDR3 runs from the conserved cysteine through the conserved F or W. D genes are given only for firm matches. The size entry is marked missing in some rows and otherwise reads once, few, many or a size class.

TRBV7-2	TRBJ1-2	NA	NA	CASSSRRNYGYTF	TGTGCCAGCAGCTCTAGGCGGAACTATGGCTACACCTTC
TRBV6-5	TRBJ2-5	NA	NA	CASSFPARSETQYF	TGTGCCAGCAGTTTCCCCGCCCGCTCAGAGACCCAGTACTTC
TRBV29-1	TRBJ1-1	NA	medium-sized	CSVEPPSRNTEAFF	TGCAGCGTTGAACCGCCGAGTAGAAACACTGAAGCTTTCTTT
TRBV4-3	TRBJ2-1	NA	NA	CASSQARGSYNEQFF	TGCGCCAGCAGCCAAGCCAGGGGCTCCTACAATGAGCAGTTCTTC
TRBV28	TRBJ2-1	NA	NA	CASSAQAPNEQFF	TGTGCCAGCAGTGCACAGGCACCCAATGAGCAGTTCTTC
TRBV5-1	TRBJ2-1	NA	NA	CASRPGPDNEQFF	TGCGCCAGCAGACCCGGACCTGACAATGAGCAGTTCTTC
TRBV7-7	TRBJ2-3	TRBD2	NA	CASSWGTSGRDTQYF	TGTGCTAGCAGCTGGGGGACTAGCGGGAGAGATACGCAGTATTTT
TRBV6-1	TRBJ2-3	TRBD1	NA	CASSNRGGDTQYF	TGTGCCAGCTCGAACAGGGGCGGTGATACGCAGTATTTT
TRBV28	TRBJ1-3	NA	NA	CASSSPPGNTIYF	TGTGCCAGCAGTTCCCCACCTGGAAACACCATATATTTT
TRBV5-1	TRBJ1-5	NA	NA	CASSLAGGSNQPQHF	TGCGCCAGCAGCTTGGCCGGGGGTAGCAATCAGCCCCAGCATTTT
TRBV6-6	TRBJ2-7	NA	NA	CASRGTGSYEQYF	TGTGCCAGCAGAGGGACCGGCTCCTACGAGCAGTACTTC
TRBV19	TRBJ2-2	TRBD2	NA	CASSISGTSAGELFF	TGTGCCAGTAGTATATCCGGGACTAGCGCCGGGGAGCTGTTTTTT
TRBV7-8	TRBJ1-1	NA	few	CASSSEVWAGRTFF	TGTGCCAGCAGCTCAGAGGTTTGGGCGGGGAGGACTTTCTTT
TRBV15	TRBJ1-1	NA	NA	CATSRDIGTMNTEAFF	TGTGCCACCAGCAGAGATATAGGCACAATGAACACTGAAGCTTTCTTT
TRBV7-6	TRBJ2-2	NA	NA	CASRGRGNTGELFF	TGTGCCAGCCGTGGCAGGGGGAACACCGGGGAGCTGTTTTTT
TRBV2	TRBJ2-3	NA	NA	CASSDSPTTSTDTQYF	TGTGCCAGCAGTGACAGCCCCACGACAAGCACAGATACGCAGTATTTT
TRBV2	TRBJ1-1	NA	NA	CASSTQQNTEAFF	TGTGCCAGCAGTACTCAGCAGAACACTGAAGCTTTCTTT
TRBV7-9	TRBJ2-6	NA	NA	CASSLTGSRVGANVLTF	TGTGCCAGCAGCTTAACAGGGTCTAGGGTTGGGGCCAACGTCCTGACTTTC
TRBV5-1	TRBJ2-2	TRBD2	NA	CASSLTSGSRRTGELFF	TGCGCCAGCAGTCTAACTAGCGGGAGTCGACGAACCGGGGAGCTGTTTTTT
TRBV19	TRBJ2-7	TRBD2	NA	CASSKDTGRGRSWGYEQYF	TGTGCCAGTAGTAAAGACACCGGACGCGGGAGGTCCTGGGGGTACGAGCAGTACTTC
TRBV15	TRBJ2-3	NA	NA	CATSNDVGNVDTQYF	TGTGCCACCAGCAATGATGTAGGGAATGTGGATACGCAGTATTTT
TRBV6-5	TRBJ2-7	NA	NA	CASSYRPRGYEQYF	TGTGCCAGCAGTTATCGGCCCCGGGGGTACGAGCAGTACTTC
TRBV6-1	TRBJ2-5	TRBD2	NA	CASRAGGQETQYF	TGTGCCAGCAGAGCGGGGGGCCAAGAGACCCAGTACTTC
TRBV5-1	TRBJ2-2	TRBD2	NA	CASSLNGRETGELFF	TGCGCCAGCAGCTTGAACGGGAGGGAGACCGGGGAGCTGTTTTTT
TRBV6-1	TRBJ1-2	NA	NA	CASNQGRYYGYTF	TGTGCCAGCAATCAGGGTCGATACTATGGCTACACCTTC
TRBV19	TRBJ2-1	NA	once	CASSIIAPAANEQFF	TGTGCCAGTAGTATAATTGCCCCGGCGGCGAATGAGCAGTTCTTC
TRBV18	TRBJ2-3	TRBD2	NA	CASSPGLATDTQYF	TGTGCCAGCTCACCGGGACTAGCGACAGATACGCAGTATTTT
TRBV5-1	TRBJ2-7	TRBD2	NA	CASSLAPTSGVTYEQYF	TGCGCCAGCAGCTTGGCCCCGACTAGCGGGGTAACTTACGAGCAGTACTTC
TRBV19	TRBJ2-1	NA	once	CARRDHGSTRSYNEQFF	TGTGCCAGACGAGACCACGGGAGCACGAGGTCCTACAATGAGCAGTTCTTC
TRBV5-1	TRBJ2-2	TRBD2	NA	CASSWKTSGVTGELFF	TGCGCCAGCAGCTGGAAGACTAGCGGGGTTACCGGGGAGCTGTTTTTT
TRBV30	TRBJ1-6	TRBD1	NA	CAWSEDRVLDTSPLHF	TGTGCCTGGAGCGAAGACAGGGTATTGGATACTTCACCCCTCCACTTT
TRBV19	TRBJ1-3	TRBD1	once	CATTWGQGARNTIYF	TGTGCCACTACCTGGGGACAGGGGGCGCGAAACACCATATATTTT
TRBV25-1	TRBJ1-2	NA	NA	CASSEGGGRNYGYTF	TGTGCCAGCAGTGAAGGTGGGGGTAGGAACTATGGCTACACCTTC
TRBV30	TRBJ2-4	NA	once	CAADPAGAKNIQYF	TGTGCCGCTGACCCGGCGGGCGCCAAAAACATTCAGTACTTC
TRBV2	TRBJ1-2	NA	NA	CASSSLDFYGYTF	TGTGCCAGCAGTTCCCTTGATTTCTATGGCTACACCTTC
TRBV20-1	TRBJ2-1	NA	NA	CSARDYNEQFF	TGCAGTGCCCGAGACTACAATGAGCAGTTCTTC
TRBV15	TRBJ1-3	TRBD1	NA	CATSGQTGGGNTIYF	TGTGCCACCAGCGGCCAGACAGGGGGTGGAAACACCATATATTTT
TRBV9	TRBJ2-2	TRBD1	NA	CASSVWAGGNTGELFF	TGTGCCAGCAGCGTATGGGCAGGGGGAAACACCGGGGAGCTGTTTTTT
TRBV13	TRBJ2-7	NA	NA	CASSLGVLHGEQYF	TGTGCCAGCAGCTTAGGTGTATTACATGGGGAGCAGTACTTC
TRBV4-1	TRBJ1-2	NA	NA	CASSQDLIGRGYTF	TGCGCCAGCAGCCAAGATTTAATAGGGCGTGGCTACACCTTC
TRBV5-1	TRBJ2-1	TRBD1	NA	CASSGRQGGNEQFF	TGCGCCAGCAGCGGGAGACAGGGTGGCAATGAGCAGTTCTTC
TRBV30	TRBJ1-4	TRBD1	NA	CAWSPGTGGEKLFF	TGTGCCTGGAGTCCCGGGACAGGGGGTGAAAAACTGTTTTTT
TRBV7-2	TRBJ2-7	NA	NA	CASSFISGSGNYEQYF	TGTGCCAGCAGCTTTATCTCAGGGTCCGGAAACTACGAGCAGTACTTC
TRBV5-1	TRBJ1-4	TRBD1	NA	CASSKGQGIEKLFF	TGCGCCAGCAGCAAGGGACAGGGGATCGAAAAACTGTTTTTT